The T cell receptor beta chain described here comes from a study of identical twins. A universal primer site was created by template switching, with the cDNA bearing unique molecular identifiers. One entry per CDR3 protein, called by TCRdb with MiXCR from the 5' RACE reads. This table has approximately 700,000 distinct CDR3 sequences, 5.5% to 6.5% appearing once. Germline values: CDR1 SGHAT, CDR2 FQNNGV. J lost 4 bases, V lost 1 base, and 11 bases had no gene match. The CDR3 is made up of 18 amino acids. In this sample, this clonotype turned up a few times. Antigen unknown. Study-level points and caveats: Out-of-frame alpha sequences common to twins exhibited an excess of low generation probability.

The specimen sequenced was naive T cells sorted from blood. The receptor was isolated from a man aged 18-30 years in good health. The V and J genes are TRBV11-2 and TRBJ2-1; 9 bases agree with TRBD2. This chain's CDR3 is CASSLVRSGAGGYNEQFF. CDR3 nucleotides: TGTGCCAGCAGCTTAGTGAGGTCCGGAGCGGGAGGATACAATGAGCAGTTCTTC.